The 20 T cell receptor beta chains presented below share a single source sample, sequenced in a study of blood T cells in healthy people across ages. A sample-barcoded 5' primer and a J-beta primer mix were used in a second PCR of roughly 7 to 12 cycles. MiXCR, applied by TCRdb to the 5' RACE reads, yields one record per CDR3 protein. The sample consists of roughly 1.4 million distinct CDR3 sequences, 55% to 75% of them appearing once. Specimen: blood. These receptor sequences come from a man between 18 and 35 years old in good health.

The V and J genes are TRBV10-2 and TRBJ1-5; D is unresolved. The CDR3 is 14 residues long. Germline CDR1 is WSHSY and CDR2 is SAAADI. V was pared by 6 bases and J by 0 bases, with 9 bases between. The CDR3 reads CASRGGNSNQPQHF. CDR3 coding DNA: TGCGCCAGCAGAGGAGGGAATAGCAATCAGCCCCAGCATTTT.

This clonotype was observed a handful of times. The chain uses TRBV20-1 and TRBJ1-5, with 9 bases fitting TRBD1. Germline values: CDR1 DFQATT, CDR2 SNEGSKA (reference sequence). This CDR3 region has 13 residues. V gave up 2 bases and J gave up 5 bases; unmatched junction bases: 1. The chain's CDR3 is CSARTGGHQPQHF. CDR3 sequence (DNA): TGCAGTGCTAGAACAGGGGGCCATCAGCCCCAGCATTTT.

This rearrangement joins TRBV20-1 to TRBJ1-4; tentative D call: TRBD1 (6 bases). Germline CDR1 reads DFQATT; CDR2 reads SNEGSKA (reference sequence). Trimming shortened V by 3 bases and J by 8 bases, and 16 bases separated the two germline ends. This CDR3 region has 14 residues. The CDR3 nucleotides are TGCAGTGCTAGCAAACGGGGGGGCCGGGAAAAACTGTTTTTT. Protein sequence: CSASKRGGREKLFF.

This rearrangement joins TRBV15 to TRBJ1-6; D ambiguous. Deletions cut 1 base from V and 9 bases from J, with 13 bases between. This CDR3 spans 15 amino acids. Germline V gene lookup returns CDR1 LNHNV and CDR2 YYDKDF (reference sequence). The CDR3 DNA sequence: TGTGCCACCAGCAGAGCCCGGGAGGGCATTTCACCCCTCCACTTT. Protein: CATSRAREGISPLHF. Full variable domain (missing parts from reference TRBV15 and TRBJ1-6): DAMVIQNPRYQVTQFGKPVTLSCSQTLNHNVMYWYQQKSSQAPKLLFHYYDKDFNNEADTPDNFQSRRPNTSFCFLDIRSPGLGDTAMYLCATSRAREGISPLHFGNGTRLTVT.

The chain joins TRBV5-1 to TRBJ2-4; 11 bases align to TRBD1. CDR1 SGHRS and CDR2 YFSETQ come from the germline V gene. V was clipped by 4 bases and J by 1 base; unmatched bases: 7. The CDR3 runs to 17 residues. The CDR3 region is CASSPRDRGEAKNIQYF. Written as DNA, the CDR3 is TGCGCCAGCAGCCCCCGGGACAGGGGGGAGGCCAAAAACATTCAGTACTTC. Full variable domain (remainder filled in from reference TRBV5-1 and TRBJ2-4): KAGVTQTPRYLIKTRGQQVTLSCSPISGHRSVSWYQQTPGQGLQFLFEYFSETQRNKGNFPGRFSGRQFSNSRSEMNVSTLELGDSALYLCASSPRDRGEAKNIQYFGAGTRLSVL.

The CDR3 loop is CASSVKLDPISYNEQFF. Here the CDR3 DNA reads TGTGCCAGCAGTGTAAAACTAGACCCTATTTCCTACAATGAGCAGTTCTTC. This sequence joins TRBV12-3 or TRBV12-4 and TRBJ2-1, with D possibly being TRBD2 (5 bases). The CDR3 extends over 17 amino acids. The V end was cut by 5 bases, the J end by 1 base, with 18 bases between.

Details on this clonotype: The junction does not match germline at one end; this may be a read error. The chain carries TRBV3-1 and TRBJ2-4; TRBD1 is a possible D gene (5 bases). Near its end, the DNA agrees better with TRBJ2-5, so the J call may be wrong. The germline V gene encodes CDR1 LGHDT and CDR2 YNNKEL (reference sequence). The CDR3 contains 16 residues. The CDR3 DNA reads as TGTACCAGCAGCCAAGACAGTAGAAGTTTCCCAGAGACCCAGTACTTC. It is translated as CTSSQDSRSFPETQYF.

The chain uses TRBV6-2 or TRBV6-3 and TRBJ1-1, with D perhaps matching TRBD1 (6 bases). This CDR3 region has 18 residues. CDR1 MNHEY and CDR2 SVGEGT come from the germline V gene. Trimming took 5 bases from V and 2 from J, leaving 24 bases between them. CDR3 coding DNA: TGTGCCAGCAGTACCAAGATTATAACCGGGACACCCAACACTGAAGCTTTCTTT. This translates into CASSTKIITGTPNTEAFF.

This chain connects TRBV11-2 to TRBJ2-7; a possible D gene is TRBD1 (5 bases). The germline CDR1 and CDR2 sequences are SGHAT and FQNNGV. The length of the CDR3 is 15 residues. The V gene lost 5 bases and the J gene lost 0 bases, with 14 bases spanning the gap. DNA of the CDR3: TGTGCCAGCAGCACTATGATAGACAGCTCCTACGAGCAGTACTTC. It specifies CASSTMIDSSYEQYF.

The DNA for the CDR3 is TGTGCCAGCAGTTACTCGAGACTAGCCCTCCTTAGGAGCACAGATACGCAGTATTTT. This sequence encodes CASSYSRLALLRSTDTQYF. V and J are TRBV6-2 or TRBV6-3 and TRBJ2-3, with TRBD2 matching 7 bases. The CDR3 sequence is 19 residues long. CDR1 and CDR2 (germline): MNHEY, SVGEGT. With 0 bases clipped from V and 0 bases from J, the junction kept 12 bases outside the gene matches.

The rearrangement joins TRBV29-1 to TRBJ1-3; D ambiguous. Germline-derived CDR1 and CDR2 are SQVTM and ANQGSEA. This CDR3 spans 15 amino acids. The V and J ends lost 3 bases and 3 bases respectively, with 15 bases between them. CDR3 sequence: CSVESVGVGGNTIYF. The CDR3 coding sequence is TGCAGCGTTGAGAGCGTTGGGGTTGGTGGAAACACCATATATTTT.

The chain links TRBV20-1 to TRBJ2-7; 8 bases agree with TRBD2. V lost 2 bases, J lost 3 bases, and 3 bases stayed unmatched. The CDR3 consists of 13 residues. In germline, CDR1 is DFQATT, CDR2 SNEGSKA (reference sequence). This CDR3 reads CSARHSGSYEQYF. The CDR3 DNA is TGCAGTGCTAGACACAGCGGGAGCTACGAGCAGTACTTC.

The genes are TRBV7-2 and TRBJ2-3, with D possibly called TRBD1 or TRBD2 (6 bases each). Germline loops: CDR1 SGHTA, CDR2 FQGNSA. V lost 3 bases and J lost 4, with 14 bases in between. The length of the CDR3 is 15 residues. In nucleotides, the CDR3 is TGTGCCAGCAGCTTTAACCGGGGGCCCCCAGATACGCAGTATTTT. Translated: CASSFNRGPPDTQYF.

The rearrangement links TRBV28 to TRBJ1-4; 11 bases are shared with TRBD1. J gave up 0 bases and V 6 bases, and 6 bases lay outside the gene matches. The germline gives CDR1 MDHEN, CDR2 SYDVKM. The CDR3 spans 17 residues. The CDR3 reads CASRSGDRGATNEKLFF. CDR3 nucleotides: TGTGCCAGCAGATCCGGGGACAGGGGGGCAACTAATGAAAAACTGTTTTTT.

The chain recombines TRBV4-3 with TRBJ2-1; tentative D call: TRBD2 (5 bases). The DNA end lines up better with TRBJ2-7; the J call may be wrong. Germline loops: CDR1 LGHNA, CDR2 YSLEER. The CDR3 contains 16 residues. CDR3 residues: CASSRLARTSYNEQYF. The CDR3 coding sequence is TGCGCCAGCAGCCGGCTAGCCCGGACCTCCTACAATGAGCAGTACTTC.

This clonotype was recorded only once. This chain uses TRBV4-3 with TRBJ1-2, with a tentative D call TRBD1 (6 bases). V lost 0 bases and J lost 3, with 11 bases in between. The CDR3 covers 15 residues. The germline CDR1 and CDR2 sequences are LGHNA and YSLEER. The CDR3 loop is CASSQEGADHYGYTF. The CDR3 DNA sequence: TGCGCCAGCAGCCAAGAGGGGGCGGACCACTATGGCTACACCTTC.

This clonotype was observed many times. This chain links TRBV5-5 with TRBJ2-1, with D possibly being TRBD1 (5 bases). The CDR3 runs 12 residues. Trimming removed 2 bases at V and 5 bases at J, with 5 bases between. Germline V gene lookup returns CDR1 SGHKS and CDR2 YYEKEE (reference sequence). DNA of the CDR3: TGTGCCAGCAGCTTACAGGACAATGAGCAGTTCTTC. Encoded protein: CASSLQDNEQFF.

The chain has TRBV6-6 and TRBJ1-1; D not resolved. V dropped 3 bases and J dropped 4 bases, with 12 bases sitting between them. The CDR3 runs to 14 residues. Per the germline V gene, CDR1 is MNHNY and CDR2 is SVGAGI (reference sequence). CDR3 residues: CASSYGGVGTEAFF. CDR3 nucleotides: TGTGCCAGCAGTTATGGCGGGGTGGGCACTGAAGCTTTCTTT.

CDR3 in DNA: TGTGCCAGCAGCCAAGTCGACAGGGGTAACGACGAGCAGTACTTC. Amino acid sequence: CASSQVDRGNDEQYF. The chain joins TRBV3-1 to TRBJ2-4, with TRBD1 identical over 8 bases. With the DNA end fitting TRBJ2-7 better, the J assignment may be wrong. Per germline, CDR1 LGHDT and CDR2 YNNKEL (reference sequence). This CDR3 has 15 amino acids.

Regarding this clonotype: In this CDR3 the conserved last residue, phenylalanine or tryptophan, is missing, so a read error is likely. The limits of the CDR3 on the DNA are not certain, so only TCRdb's listed CDR3 is given. This chain connects TRBV5-1 to TRBJ2-6; the D call TRBD1 from the table was never checked on the DNA. Termini included, the CDR3 measures 17 amino acids. Looked up from germline, CDR1 is SGHRS and CDR2 is YFSETQ. The CDR3 loop is CASSLGQAYSGANVLNI.